These 9 T cell receptor beta chains were sequenced from one sample in a study of cytomegalovirus exposure and HLA in healthy donors. PCR primers comprised 60 Vbeta and 13 Jbeta primers. The assay was immunoSEQ multiplex PCR, and TCRdb's table has in-frame clones only and misses some. The data contain over 60,000 clones, about four fifths of them singletons. Sequencing was done on a sample of PBMCs. These receptor sequences come from a woman aged 25 to 39 in good health and CMV-seronegative.

The V call is TRBV27, the J call TRBJ1-5; the match to TRBD1 covers 7 bases. The trim removed 7 bases at V and 5 bases at J, leaving 5 bases unmatched. The germline V gene has CDR1 MNHEY and CDR2 SMNVEV (reference sequence). CDR3 size: 13 residues. The CDR3 sequence is CASTQGPHQPQHF. The CDR3 DNA is TGTGCCAGCACACAGGGGCCCCATCAGCCCCAGCATTTT.

This chain joins TRBV29-1 and TRBJ2-5, with D possibly matching TRBD2 (6 bases). With the DNA end fitting TRBJ2-7 better, the J assignment may be wrong. Germline V gene sequence: CDR1 SQVTM, CDR2 ANQGSEA. The CDR3 runs 12 residues. This CDR3 is CSVRGGMGEQYF. The CDR3 DNA sequence: TGCAGCGTTCGGGGAGGAATGGGCGAGCAGTACTTC.

This chain uses TRBV7-2 with TRBJ2-7, with a possible D match to TRBD2 (5 bases). The germline gives CDR1 SGHTA, CDR2 FQGNSA. V shed 4 bases and J shed 7 bases, with 20 bases lying between them. The CDR3 consists of 15 residues. The CDR3 spells CASSSRGLSSWEQYF. The CDR3 DNA follows: TGTGCCAGCAGCTCCCGCGGGCTATCTTCGTGGGAGCAGTACTTC.

V is TRBV5-6 and J is TRBJ2-3; maybe TRBD2 (5 bases). Trimming stripped 4 bases from V and 6 bases from J, with 21 bases between. The length of the CDR3 is 16 residues. Per the germline V gene, CDR1 is SGHDT and CDR2 is YYEEEE. The DNA for the CDR3 is TGTGCCAGCAGCCTCCCGGGAAGCCGCGTCACGGATACGCAGTATTTT. Its protein is CASSLPGSRVTDTQYF.

This chain joins TRBV30 and TRBJ1-1; D is unresolved. The V and J ends lost 3 bases and 2 bases respectively, with 4 bases between them. The CDR3 covers 11 residues. Germline V gene lookup returns CDR1 GTSNPN and CDR2 SVGIG (reference sequence). The DNA for the CDR3 is TGTGCCTGGAGCGTAAACACTGAAGCTTTCTTT. Protein sequence: CAWSVNTEAFF.

J is TRBJ2-2 and V is TRBV5-1, with D possibly being TRBD2 (5 bases). The CDR3 totals 16 residues. The germline V gene encodes CDR1 SGHRS and CDR2 YFSETQ. V dropped 1 base and J dropped 0 bases, with 10 bases sitting between them. CDR3 loop: CASSLWLSANTGELFF. Written as DNA, the CDR3 is TGCGCCAGCAGCTTGTGGCTTAGCGCGAACACCGGGGAGCTGTTTTTT. Together with reference TRBV5-1 and TRBJ2-2, the CDR3 gives the full variable domain: KAGVTQTPRYLIKTRGQQVTLSCSPISGHRSVSWYQQTPGQGLQFLFEYFSETQRNKGNFPGRFSGRQFSNSRSEMNVSTLELGDSALYLCASSLWLSANTGELFFGEGSRLTVL.

The V and J genes are TRBV2 and TRBJ1-3; TRBD1 aligns across 9 bases. The germline CDR1 and CDR2 sequences are SNHLY and FYNNEI. V lost 5 bases, J lost 7 bases, and 9 bases stayed unmatched. The CDR3 has 15 amino acids. As DNA, the CDR3 is TGTGCCAGCAGTTTTAACGGACAGGGGATGAACACCATATATTTT. Protein product: CASSFNGQGMNTIYF.

The gene calls are TRBV4-2 and TRBJ2-5, with D maybe TRBD2 (7 bases). This CDR3 has 17 amino acids. V lost 4 bases, J lost 5 bases, and 23 bases lay in between. In germline, CDR1 is LGHNA, CDR2 YNFKEQ. CDR3 coding DNA: TGTGCCAGCAGCCCCCTCTTTAGGGGGAGGGCCGAGGAGACCCAGTACTTC. The encoded protein is CASSPLFRGRAEETQYF.

V usage is TRBV4-1 and J usage is TRBJ2-4, with TRBD1 matching 11 bases. Germline loops: CDR1 MGHRA, CDR2 YSYEKL. Trimming removed 2 bases from V and 1 base from J; junction bases left unmatched: 4. CDR3 length: 17 residues. The CDR3 region is CASSQPGQGAAKNIQYF. The CDR3 DNA sequence: TGCGCCAGCAGCCAACCTGGACAGGGGGCGGCCAAAAACATTCAGTACTTC.